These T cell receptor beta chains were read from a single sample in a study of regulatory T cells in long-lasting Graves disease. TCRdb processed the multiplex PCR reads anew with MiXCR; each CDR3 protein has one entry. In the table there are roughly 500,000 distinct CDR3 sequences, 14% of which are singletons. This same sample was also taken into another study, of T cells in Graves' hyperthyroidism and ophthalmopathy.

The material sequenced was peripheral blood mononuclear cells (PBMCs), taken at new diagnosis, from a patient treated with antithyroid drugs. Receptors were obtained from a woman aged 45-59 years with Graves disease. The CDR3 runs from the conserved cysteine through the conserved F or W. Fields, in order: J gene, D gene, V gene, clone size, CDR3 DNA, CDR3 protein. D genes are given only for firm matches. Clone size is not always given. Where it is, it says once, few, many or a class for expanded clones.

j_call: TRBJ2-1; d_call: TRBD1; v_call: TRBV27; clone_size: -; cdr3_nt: TGTGCCAGCAACCCAGATACCGGGACAGGGGTCTACAATGAGCAGTTCTTC; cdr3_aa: CASNPDTGTGVYNEQFF
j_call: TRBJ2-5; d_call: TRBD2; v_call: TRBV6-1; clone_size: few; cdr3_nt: TGTGCCAGCAGTCCGCCGGGACTAGAAGAGACCCAGTACTTC; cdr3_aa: CASSPPGLEETQYF
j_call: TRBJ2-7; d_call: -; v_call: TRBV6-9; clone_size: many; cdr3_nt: TGTGCCAGCAGTTCCCCCCTTAGCGGCGATTACGAGCAGTACTTC; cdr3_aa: CASSSPLSGDYEQYF
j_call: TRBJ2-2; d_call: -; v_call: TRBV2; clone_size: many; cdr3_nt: TGTGCCAGCAGTGAGGGTAGGACCGGGGAGCTGTTTTTT; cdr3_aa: CASSEGRTGELFF
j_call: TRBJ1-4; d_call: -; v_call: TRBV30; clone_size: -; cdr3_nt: TGTGCCTGGAGTGTATCGGGGGTTGAAAAACTGTTTTTT; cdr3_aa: CAWSVSGVEKLFF
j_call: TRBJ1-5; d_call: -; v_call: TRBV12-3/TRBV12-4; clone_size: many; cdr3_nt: TGTGCCAGCAGTTTACAGACCGGTAGCAATCAGCCCCAGCATTTT; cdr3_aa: CASSLQTGSNQPQHF
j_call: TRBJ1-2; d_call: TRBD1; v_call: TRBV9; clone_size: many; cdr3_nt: TGTGCCAGCAGCGTAGCCGGGACAGCCTATGGCTACACCTTC; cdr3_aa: CASSVAGTAYGYTF
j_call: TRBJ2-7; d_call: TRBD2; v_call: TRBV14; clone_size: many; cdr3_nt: TGTGCCAGCAGCCAATTAGCGGGAGAGGGCTACGAGCAGTACTTC; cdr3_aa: CASSQLAGEGYEQYF
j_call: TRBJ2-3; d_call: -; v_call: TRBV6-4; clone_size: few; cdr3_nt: TGTGCCACTGCGAGTTCTCCCGGGGGAACAGATACGCAGTATTTT; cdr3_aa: CATASSPGGTDTQYF
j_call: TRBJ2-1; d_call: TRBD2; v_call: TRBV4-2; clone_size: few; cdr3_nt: TGTGCCAGCAGCCAAGATTACCGGGAGGGCCAAAATGAGCAGTTCTTC; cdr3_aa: CASSQDYREGQNEQFF
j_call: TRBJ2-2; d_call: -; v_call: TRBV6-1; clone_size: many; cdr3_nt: TGTGCCAGCAGTATCGACAGGAACACCGGGGAGCTGTTTTTT; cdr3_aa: CASSIDRNTGELFF
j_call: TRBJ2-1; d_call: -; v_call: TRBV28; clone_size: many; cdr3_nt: TGTGCCAGCAGCACCGCCAGCAATGAGCAGTTCTTC; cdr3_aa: CASSTASNEQFF
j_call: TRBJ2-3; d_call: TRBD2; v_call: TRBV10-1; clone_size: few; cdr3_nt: TGCGCCAGCAGTGAGAGCGGGAACACAGATACGCAGTATTTT; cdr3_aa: CASSESGNTDTQYF
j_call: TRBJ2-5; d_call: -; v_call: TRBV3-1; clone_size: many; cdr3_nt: TGTGCCAGCAGCTCTCGCGGAGAAGAGACCCAGTACTTC; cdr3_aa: CASSSRGEETQYF
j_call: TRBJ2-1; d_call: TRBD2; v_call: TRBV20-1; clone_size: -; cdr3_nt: TGCAGTGGTAAGAGTGGAGCGGGAGGTTCCTACGAGCAGTTCTTC; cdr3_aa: CSGKSGAGGSYEQFF
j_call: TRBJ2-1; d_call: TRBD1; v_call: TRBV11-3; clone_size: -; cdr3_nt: TGTGCCAGCAGCTCAGGGGGCGCGTCCTACAATGAGCAGTTCTTC; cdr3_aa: CASSSGGASYNEQFF
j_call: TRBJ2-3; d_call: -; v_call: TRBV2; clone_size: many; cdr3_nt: TGTGCCAGCAGTTCCGGACACACCACTAGCACAGATACGCAGTATTTT; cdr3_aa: CASSSGHTTSTDTQYF
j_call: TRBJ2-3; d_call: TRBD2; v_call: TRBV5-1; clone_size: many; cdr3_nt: TGCGCCAGCAGCTTGGCCCGGGGACTAGCGGGATTCACGCAGTATTTT; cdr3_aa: CASSLARGLAGFTQYF